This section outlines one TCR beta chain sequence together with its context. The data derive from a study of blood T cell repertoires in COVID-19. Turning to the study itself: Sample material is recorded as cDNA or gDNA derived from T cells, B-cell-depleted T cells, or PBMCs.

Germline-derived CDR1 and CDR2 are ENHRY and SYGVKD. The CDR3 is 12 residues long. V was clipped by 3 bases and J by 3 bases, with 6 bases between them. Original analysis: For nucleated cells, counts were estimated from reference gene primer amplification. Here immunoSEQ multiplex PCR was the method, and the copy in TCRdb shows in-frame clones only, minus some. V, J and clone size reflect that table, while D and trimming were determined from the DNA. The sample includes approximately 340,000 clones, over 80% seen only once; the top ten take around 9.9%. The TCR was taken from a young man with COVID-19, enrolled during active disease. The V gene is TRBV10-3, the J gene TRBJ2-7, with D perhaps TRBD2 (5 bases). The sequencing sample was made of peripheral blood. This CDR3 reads CAISDRGYEQYF. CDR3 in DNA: TGTGCCATCAGTGATCGGGGCTACGAGCAGTACTTC.